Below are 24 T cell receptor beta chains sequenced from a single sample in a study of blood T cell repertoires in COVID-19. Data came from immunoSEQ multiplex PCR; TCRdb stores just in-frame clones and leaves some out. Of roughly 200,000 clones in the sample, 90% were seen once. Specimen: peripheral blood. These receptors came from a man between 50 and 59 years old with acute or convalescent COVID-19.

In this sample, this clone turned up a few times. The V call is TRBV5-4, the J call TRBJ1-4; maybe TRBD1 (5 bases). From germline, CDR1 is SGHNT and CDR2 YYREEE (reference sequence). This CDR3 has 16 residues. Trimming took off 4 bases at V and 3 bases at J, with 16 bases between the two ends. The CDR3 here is CASSTGGGRANEKLFF. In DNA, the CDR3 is TGTGCCAGCAGCACCGGGGGGGGTCGGGCTAATGAAAAACTGTTTTTT.

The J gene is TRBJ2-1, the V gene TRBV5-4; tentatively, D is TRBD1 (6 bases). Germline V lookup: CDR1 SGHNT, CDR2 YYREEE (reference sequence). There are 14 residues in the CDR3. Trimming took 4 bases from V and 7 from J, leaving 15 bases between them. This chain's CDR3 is CASSAAQGTNEQFF. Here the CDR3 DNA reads TGTGCCAGCAGCGCGGCACAGGGAACAAATGAGCAGTTCTTC.

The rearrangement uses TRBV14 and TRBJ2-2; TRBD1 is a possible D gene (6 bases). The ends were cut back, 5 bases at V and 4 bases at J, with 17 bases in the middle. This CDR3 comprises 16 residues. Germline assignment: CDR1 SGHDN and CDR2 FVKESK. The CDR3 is CASSKSWDITTGELFF. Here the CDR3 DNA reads TGTGCCAGCAGCAAATCCTGGGACATCACCACCGGGGAGCTGTTTTTT.

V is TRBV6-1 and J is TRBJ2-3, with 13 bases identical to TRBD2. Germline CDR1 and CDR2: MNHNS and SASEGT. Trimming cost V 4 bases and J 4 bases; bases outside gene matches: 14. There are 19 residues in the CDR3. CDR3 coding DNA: TGTGCCAGCAGTGTAATCGGACTAGCGGGGGCCTTATACTCAGATACGCAGTATTTT. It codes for CASSVIGLAGALYSDTQYF.

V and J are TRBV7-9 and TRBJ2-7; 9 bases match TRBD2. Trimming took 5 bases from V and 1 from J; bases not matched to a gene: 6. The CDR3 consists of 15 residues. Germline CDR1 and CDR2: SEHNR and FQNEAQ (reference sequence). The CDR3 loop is CASSPRTSGSYEQYF. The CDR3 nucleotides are TGTGCCAGCAGCCCCCGTACTAGCGGGTCCTACGAGCAGTACTTC.

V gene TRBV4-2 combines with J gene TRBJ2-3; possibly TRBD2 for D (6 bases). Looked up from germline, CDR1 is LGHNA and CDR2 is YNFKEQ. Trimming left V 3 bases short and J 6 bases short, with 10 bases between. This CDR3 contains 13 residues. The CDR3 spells CASSHPEGDTQYF. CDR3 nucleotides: TGTGCCAGCAGCCATCCGGAGGGGGATACGCAGTATTTT.

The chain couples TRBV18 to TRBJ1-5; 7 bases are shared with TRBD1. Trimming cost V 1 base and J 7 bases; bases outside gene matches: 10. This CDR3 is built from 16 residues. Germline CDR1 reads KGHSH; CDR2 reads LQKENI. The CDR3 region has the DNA TGTGCCAGCTCACCACAGCTAGATAACAGGGGCCAGCCCCAGCATTTT. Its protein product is CASSPQLDNRGQPQHF.

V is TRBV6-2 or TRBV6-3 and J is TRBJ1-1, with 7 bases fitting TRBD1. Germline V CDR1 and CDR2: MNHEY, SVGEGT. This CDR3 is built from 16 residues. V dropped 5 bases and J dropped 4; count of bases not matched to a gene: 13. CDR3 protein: CASSDPGTVDGTEAFF. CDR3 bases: TGTGCCAGCAGTGACCCCGGGACAGTGGATGGCACTGAAGCTTTCTTT.

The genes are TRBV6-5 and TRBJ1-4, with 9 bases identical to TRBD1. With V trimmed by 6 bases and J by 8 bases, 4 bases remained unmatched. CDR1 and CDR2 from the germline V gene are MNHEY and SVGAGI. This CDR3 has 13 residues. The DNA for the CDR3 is TGTGCCAGCAGAACCGGGACAGGGGAAAAACTGTTTTTT. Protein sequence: CASRTGTGEKLFF.

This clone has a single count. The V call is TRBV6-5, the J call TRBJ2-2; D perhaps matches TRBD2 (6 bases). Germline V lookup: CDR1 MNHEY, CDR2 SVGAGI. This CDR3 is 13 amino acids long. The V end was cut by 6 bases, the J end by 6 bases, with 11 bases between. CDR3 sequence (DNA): TGTGCCAGCAGGCCCCGGAGGGCCGGGGAGCTGTTTTTT. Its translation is CASRPRRAGELFF.

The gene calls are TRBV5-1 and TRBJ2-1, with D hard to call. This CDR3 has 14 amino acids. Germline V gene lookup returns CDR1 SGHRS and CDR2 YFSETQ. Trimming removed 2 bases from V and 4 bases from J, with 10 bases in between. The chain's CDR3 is CASSFLGRYNEQFF. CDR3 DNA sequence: TGCGCCAGCAGCTTTTTGGGCAGATACAATGAGCAGTTCTTC.

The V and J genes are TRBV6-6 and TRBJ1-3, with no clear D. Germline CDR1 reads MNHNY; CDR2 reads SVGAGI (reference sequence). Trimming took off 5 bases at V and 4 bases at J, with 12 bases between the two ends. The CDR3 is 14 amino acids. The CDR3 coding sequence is TGTGCCAGCAGTGCCCCGGGATCAGGAAACACCATATATTTT. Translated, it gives CASSAPGSGNTIYF.

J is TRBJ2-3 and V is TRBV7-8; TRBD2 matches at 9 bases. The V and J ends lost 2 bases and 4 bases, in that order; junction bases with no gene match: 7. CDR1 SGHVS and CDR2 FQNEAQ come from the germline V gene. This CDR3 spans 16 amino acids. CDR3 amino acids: CASSLRGSGSADTQYF. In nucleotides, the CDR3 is TGTGCCAGCAGCTTACGGGGTAGCGGGAGTGCAGATACGCAGTATTTT. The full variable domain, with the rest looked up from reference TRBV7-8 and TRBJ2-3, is GAGVSQSPRYKVAKRGQDVALRCDPISGHVSLFWYQQALGQGPEFLTYFQNEAQLDKSGLPSDRFFAERPEGSVSTLKIQRTQQEDSAVYLCASSLRGSGSADTQYFGPGTRLTVL.

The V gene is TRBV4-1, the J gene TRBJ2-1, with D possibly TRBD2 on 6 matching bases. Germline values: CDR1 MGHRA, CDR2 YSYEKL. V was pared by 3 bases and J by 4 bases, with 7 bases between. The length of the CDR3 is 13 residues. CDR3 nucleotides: TGCGCCAGCAGCCATGGGGGGTACAATGAGCAGTTCTTC. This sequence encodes CASSHGGYNEQFF.

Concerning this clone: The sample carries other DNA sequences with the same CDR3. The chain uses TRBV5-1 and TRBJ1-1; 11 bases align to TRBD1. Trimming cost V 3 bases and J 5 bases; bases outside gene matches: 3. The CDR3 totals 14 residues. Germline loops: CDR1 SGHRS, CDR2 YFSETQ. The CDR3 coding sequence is TGCGCCAGCAGCTGGGGGACAGGGGGTACTGAAGCTTTCTTT. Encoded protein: CASSWGTGGTEAFF.

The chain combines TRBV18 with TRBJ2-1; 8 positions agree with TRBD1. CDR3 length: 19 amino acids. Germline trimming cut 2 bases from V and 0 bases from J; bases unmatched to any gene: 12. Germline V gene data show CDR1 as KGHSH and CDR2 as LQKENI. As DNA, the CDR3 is TGTGCCAGCTCACCATCTCCTTACCCCGGGACAGGCTCCTACAATGAGCAGTTCTTC. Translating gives CASSPSPYPGTGSYNEQFF. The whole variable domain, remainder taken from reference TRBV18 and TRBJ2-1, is NAGVMQNPRHLVRRRGQEARLRCSPMKGHSHVYWYRQLPEEGLKFMVYLQKENIIDESGMPKERFSAEFPKEGPSILRIQQVVRGDSAAYFCASSPSPYPGTGSYNEQFFGPGTRLTVL.

The DNA for the CDR3 is TGTGCCAGCAGCTTCTCCTCAGGGGGAATCACGTTCTTC. It is translated as CASSFSSGGITFF. The rearrangement links TRBV5-8 to TRBJ2-1; 7 nucleotides line up with TRBD1. Germline trimming cut 2 bases from V and 15 bases from J; bases unmatched to any gene: 11. Germline V gene sequence: CDR1 SGHTS, CDR2 YDEGEE. This CDR3 contains 13 residues.

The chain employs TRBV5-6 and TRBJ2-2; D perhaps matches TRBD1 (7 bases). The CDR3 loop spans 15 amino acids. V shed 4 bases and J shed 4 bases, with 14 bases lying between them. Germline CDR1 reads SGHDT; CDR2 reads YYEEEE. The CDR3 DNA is TGTGCCAGCAGCCGCGGGACAGTGGCCACCGGGGAGCTGTTTTTT. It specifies CASSRGTVATGELFF.

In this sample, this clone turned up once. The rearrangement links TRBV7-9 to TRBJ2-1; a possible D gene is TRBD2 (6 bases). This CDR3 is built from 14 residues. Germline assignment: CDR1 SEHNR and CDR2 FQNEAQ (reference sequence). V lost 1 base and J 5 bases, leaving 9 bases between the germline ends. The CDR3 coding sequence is TGTGCCAGCAGCTTAGTGGGAGGTGACAATGAGCAGTTCTTC. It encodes CASSLVGGDNEQFF.

The CDR3 region has the DNA TGTGCCAGCAGCGCCAGGGGGTATACTGGAAACACCATATATTTT. As protein: CASSARGYTGNTIYF. This chain uses TRBV9 with TRBJ1-3; 7 positions agree with TRBD1. Germline assignment: CDR1 SGDLS and CDR2 YYNGEE. V lost 3 bases and J lost 2; bases outside the gene matches: 5. The CDR3 sequence is 15 residues long.

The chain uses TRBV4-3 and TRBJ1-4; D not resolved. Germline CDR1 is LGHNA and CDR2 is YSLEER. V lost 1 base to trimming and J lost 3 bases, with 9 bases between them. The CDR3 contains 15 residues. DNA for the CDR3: TGCGCCAGCAGCCAAGCTCCGAGGCCTAATGAAAAACTGTTTTTT. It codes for CASSQAPRPNEKLFF.

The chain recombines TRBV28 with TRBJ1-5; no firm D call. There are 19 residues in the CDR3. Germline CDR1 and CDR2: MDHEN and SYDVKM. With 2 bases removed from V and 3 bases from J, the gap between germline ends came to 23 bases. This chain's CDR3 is CASSLPPRQTRVFNQPQHF. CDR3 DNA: TGTGCCAGCAGTTTACCCCCTCGGCAAACCCGGGTTTTCAATCAGCCCCAGCATTTT. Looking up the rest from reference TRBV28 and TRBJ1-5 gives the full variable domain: DVKVTQSSRYLVKRTGEKVFLECVQDMDHENMFWYRQDPGLGLRLIYFSYDVKMKEKGDIPEGYSVSREKKERFSLILESASTNQTSMYLCASSLPPRQTRVFNQPQHFGDGTRLSIL.

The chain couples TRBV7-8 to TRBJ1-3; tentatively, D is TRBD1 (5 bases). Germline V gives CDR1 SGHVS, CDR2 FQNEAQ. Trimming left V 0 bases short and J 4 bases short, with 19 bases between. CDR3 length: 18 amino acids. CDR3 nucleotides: TGTGCCAGCAGCTTAGCGGGCGGATCAGGGTCTACGGGAAACACCATATATTTT. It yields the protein CASSLAGGSGSTGNTIYF.

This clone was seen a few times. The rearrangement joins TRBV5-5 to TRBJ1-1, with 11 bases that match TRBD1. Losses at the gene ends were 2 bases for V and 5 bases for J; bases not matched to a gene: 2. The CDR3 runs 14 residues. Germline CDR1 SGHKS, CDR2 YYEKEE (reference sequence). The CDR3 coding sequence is TGTGCCAGCAGCTTAGGACAGGGGGCTACTGAAGCTTTCTTT. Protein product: CASSLGQGATEAFF.